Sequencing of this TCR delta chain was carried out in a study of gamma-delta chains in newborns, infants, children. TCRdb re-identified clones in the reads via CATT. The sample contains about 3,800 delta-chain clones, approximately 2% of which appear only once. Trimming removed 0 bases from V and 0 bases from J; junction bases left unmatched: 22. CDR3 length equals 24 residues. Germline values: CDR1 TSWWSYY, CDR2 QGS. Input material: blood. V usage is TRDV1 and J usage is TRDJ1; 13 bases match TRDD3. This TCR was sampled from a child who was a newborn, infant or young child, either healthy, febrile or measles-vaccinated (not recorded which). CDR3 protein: CALGELCYALTGGYGKPYTDKLIF. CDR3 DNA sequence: TGTGCTCTTGGGGAACTTTGCTACGCCCTAACTGGGGGATACGGAAAACCGTACACCGATAAACTCATCTTT.